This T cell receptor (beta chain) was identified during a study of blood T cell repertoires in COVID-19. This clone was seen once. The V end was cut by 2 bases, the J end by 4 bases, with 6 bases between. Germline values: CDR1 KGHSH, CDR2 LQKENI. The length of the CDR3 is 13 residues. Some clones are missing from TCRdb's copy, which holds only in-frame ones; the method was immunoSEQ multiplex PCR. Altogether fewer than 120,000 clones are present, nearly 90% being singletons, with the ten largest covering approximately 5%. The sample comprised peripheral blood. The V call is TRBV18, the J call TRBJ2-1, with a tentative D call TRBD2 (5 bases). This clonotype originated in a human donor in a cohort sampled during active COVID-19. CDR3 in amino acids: CASSPGLYNEQFF. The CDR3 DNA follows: TGTGCCAGCTCACCAGGACTGTACAATGAGCAGTTCTTC.